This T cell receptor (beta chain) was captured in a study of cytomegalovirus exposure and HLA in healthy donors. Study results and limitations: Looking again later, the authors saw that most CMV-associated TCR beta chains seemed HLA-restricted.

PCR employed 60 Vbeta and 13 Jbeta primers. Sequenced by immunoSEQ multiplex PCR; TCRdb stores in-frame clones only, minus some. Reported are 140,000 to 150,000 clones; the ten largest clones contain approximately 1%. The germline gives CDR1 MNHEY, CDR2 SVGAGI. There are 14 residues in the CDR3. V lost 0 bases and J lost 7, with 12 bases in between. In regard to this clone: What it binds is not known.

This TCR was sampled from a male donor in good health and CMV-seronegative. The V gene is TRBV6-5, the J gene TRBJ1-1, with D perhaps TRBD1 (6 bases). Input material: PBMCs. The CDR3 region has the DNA TGTGCCAGCAGTTACTCGGGGGGGGCCAGTGAAGCTTTCTTT. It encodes CASSYSGGASEAFF.